Here is one TCR beta chain with its context. The antigen is undetermined. These data originate in a study of post-analysis software for immune sequencing data. CDR3 length equals 15 residues. CDR1 is DFQATT and CDR2 is SNEGSKA in the germline V gene (reference sequence). The J segment lost 2 bases and the V segment lost 3 bases, leaving 6 bases of the junction unmatched. The TCR beta cDNA libraries carried unique molecular identifiers. TCRdb used MiXCR to reprocess the PCR reads, holding one entry per CDR3 protein. The top ten hold roughly 0.57% of the sample, which has about 760,000 distinct CDR3 sequences, around 27% seen once. Points from the study as a whole: Patients carried several TRBV segments more frequently than controls did, and TRBV5-6, TRBV5-1 and TRBV20-1 were among them.

Sequencing was performed on blood. The receptor comes from a girl aged 10 to 17 with multiple sclerosis. The chain has TRBV20-1 and TRBJ2-3; 9 nucleotides match TRBD2. The chain's CDR3 is CSASRSSGVTDTQYF. CDR3 nucleotide sequence: TGCAGTGCTAGCAGGTCTAGCGGGGTCACAGATACGCAGTATTTT.